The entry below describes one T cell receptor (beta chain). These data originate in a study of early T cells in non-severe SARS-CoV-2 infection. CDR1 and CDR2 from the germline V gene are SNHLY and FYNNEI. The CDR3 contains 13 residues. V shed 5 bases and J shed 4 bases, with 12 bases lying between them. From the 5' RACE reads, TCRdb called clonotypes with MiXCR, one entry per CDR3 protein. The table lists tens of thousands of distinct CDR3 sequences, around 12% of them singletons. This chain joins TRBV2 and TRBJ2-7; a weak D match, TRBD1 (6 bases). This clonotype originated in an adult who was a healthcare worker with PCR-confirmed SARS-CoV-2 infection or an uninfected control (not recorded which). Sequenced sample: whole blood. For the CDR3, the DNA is TGTGCCAGCAGTCCTAACAGGGTTTACGAGCAGTACTTC. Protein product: CASSPNRVYEQYF.